This T cell receptor (beta chain) was observed in a study of cytomegalovirus exposure and HLA in healthy donors. Study overall: In an earlier analysis, around 120 million unique TCR beta sequences were found from 150 million to 200 million T cells. Study findings and constraints: V segments that were indistinguishable, TRBV6-2 and TRBV6-3 among them, were omitted from analysis. Data from an earlier analysis indicated that most TCR beta V segments were productive either about 90% or about 30% of the time.

The PCR made use of 60 Vbeta and 13 Jbeta primers. Libraries were prepared by immunoSEQ multiplex PCR; TCRdb keeps only in-frame clonotypes and omits some of them. Counted here are 150,000 to 200,000 clones, around 80% occurring once; the ten biggest clones make up 2.4%. CDR1 and CDR2 (germline): MNHNS, SASEGT. This CDR3 is built from 14 residues. V was pared by 7 bases and J by 1 base, with 7 bases of the junction left unmatched. While unrecorded immune exposures were likely, the donors were nominally healthy when sampled. Concerning this clone: Antigen specificity is unknown.

The chain couples TRBV6-1 to TRBJ2-7; 7 bases agree with TRBD1. The source material was PBMCs. The source is a male donor in good health and CMV-seronegative. The CDR3 protein is CASKIGQASYEQYF. CDR3 nucleotides: TGTGCCAGCAAGATCGGACAGGCGTCCTACGAGCAGTACTTC.